These 25 T cell receptor beta chains originate from one sample sequenced in a study of shared clonotypes between healthy human individuals. Sequenced by immunoSEQ multiplex PCR; TCRdb stores in-frame clones only, minus some. Found here are hundreds of thousands of clones, just over 75% of them singletons; the top ten hold about 12%. The sample was PBMCs. These receptor sequences come from a middle-aged woman in good health. Some clones in this sample may be carry-over from other donors' samples.

The chain employs TRBV9 and TRBJ2-2, with TRBD1 matching over 7 bases. Germline V gives CDR1 SGDLS, CDR2 YYNGEE. This CDR3 is 14 amino acids long. Trimming at V came to 6 bases and at J to 5 bases, leaving 7 bases not matched to a gene. CDR3 DNA sequence: TGTGCCAGCACCCCTACAGGGGCGACCGGGGAGCTGTTTTTT. Encoded protein: CASTPTGATGELFF.

The genes are TRBV6-1 and TRBJ2-7, with 10 bases lining up with TRBD1. Germline V gene lookup returns CDR1 MNHNS and CDR2 SASEGT. This CDR3 is built from 13 residues. The ends lost 7 bases at V and 3 bases at J; junction bases unmatched: 3. The CDR3 region has the DNA TGTGCCAGCACCGGACAGGGGGGCTACGAGCAGTACTTC. This gives the protein CASTGQGGYEQYF.

V usage is TRBV4-1 and J usage is TRBJ2-1, with 8 bases that match TRBD2. The CDR3 length is 16 residues. Germline CDR1 MGHRA, CDR2 YSYEKL. V was pared by 5 bases and J by 5 bases, with 11 bases of the junction left unmatched. The CDR3 loop reads CASSTRGLAGHNEQFF. The CDR3 DNA is TGCGCCAGCAGCACCCGGGGGCTAGCGGGTCACAATGAGCAGTTCTTC.

V and J are TRBV28 and TRBJ2-7, with TRBD2 matching 9 bases. Per germline, CDR1 MDHEN and CDR2 SYDVKM. V lost 8 bases and J lost 4; bases outside the gene matches: 9. The CDR3 is 14 amino acids. The CDR3 protein is CASRAGGRSYEQYF. The DNA of the CDR3 is TGTGCCAGCCGTGCGGGAGGGAGGTCTTACGAGCAGTACTTC.

The chain combines TRBV7-3 with TRBJ2-7; TRBD1 matches 7 bases. The V gene end was trimmed by 6 bases and the J gene end by 10 bases; junction bases not matched to a gene: 12. The CDR3 totals 13 residues. Germline CDR1 reads SGHTA; CDR2 reads FQGTGA. As DNA, the CDR3 is TGTGCCAGCAGACAAAACCGGGACAGCCTCCAGTACTTC. It specifies CASRQNRDSLQYF.

The chain combines TRBV5-1 with TRBJ2-5; TRBD2 might be the D (6 bases). V was trimmed by 0 bases and J by 4 bases, leaving 16 bases between them. The CDR3 extends over 16 amino acids. The germline CDR1 and CDR2 sequences are SGHRS and YFSETQ. The CDR3 nucleotides are TGCGCCAGCAGCTTGGCTGCGATAATCGGGGGAGAGACCCAGTACTTC. Encoded protein: CASSLAAIIGGETQYF.

This clone has a handful of counts. The chain combines TRBV21-1 with TRBJ1-4. TRBV21-1 is listed as a pseudogene. This CDR3 has 16 amino acids. The CDR3 sequence: CASSKRGAGENEKLFF. In DNA, the CDR3 is TGTGCCAGCAGCAAAAGGGGGGCAGGCGAGAATGAAAAACTGTTTTTT.

The chain links TRBV30 to TRBJ2-1; 7 nucleotides align to TRBD2. Looked up from germline, CDR1 is GTSNPN and CDR2 is SVGIG (reference sequence). Losses at the gene ends were 1 base for V and 5 bases for J; bases not matched to a gene: 2. This CDR3 has 13 residues. Here the CDR3 DNA reads TGTGCCTGGAGTGGGCTAGCGGACAATGAGCAGTTCTTC. It is translated as CAWSGLADNEQFF.

The chain recombines TRBV29-1 with TRBJ2-7; 7 bases agree with TRBD1. This CDR3 spans 12 amino acids. With 5 bases clipped from V and 2 bases from J, the junction kept 3 bases outside the gene matches. Germline CDR1 is SQVTM and CDR2 is ANQGSEA. The DNA for the CDR3 is TGCAGCGTTACCGGGACAGCCTACGAGCAGTACTTC. Amino acids: CSVTGTAYEQYF.

The genes are TRBV19 and TRBJ2-1, with 11 nucleotides matching TRBD2. This CDR3 spans 14 amino acids. The V segment lost 5 bases and the J segment 8 bases; nucleotides outside the gene matches: 5. Germline CDR1 LNHDA, CDR2 SQIVND (reference sequence). The CDR3 is CASSVAGGPYEQFF. CDR3 in DNA: TGTGCCAGTAGTGTAGCGGGAGGGCCTTATGAGCAGTTCTTC.

V is TRBV18 and J is TRBJ1-4; weak D call: TRBD1 (6 bases). There are 15 residues in the CDR3. V lost 6 bases to trimming and J lost 7 bases, with 18 bases between them. Germline V gene lookup returns CDR1 KGHSH and CDR2 LQKENI. In nucleotides, the CDR3 is TGTGCCAGCTCGGAAGTACAGGGATTGGGTGAAAAACTGTTTTTT. As protein: CASSEVQGLGEKLFF.

With regard to this clone: Other DNA sequences in the sample encode the same CDR3. The rearrangement links TRBV11-2 to TRBJ1-1; no reliable D call. Germline lookup yields CDR1 SGHAT and CDR2 FQNNGV. The CDR3 spans 13 residues. V was cut by 1 base and J by 4 bases, with 7 bases left in between. CDR3 DNA: TGTGCCAGCAGCTTAGCCAGAGGCACTGAAGCTTTCTTT. Translating gives CASSLARGTEAFF.

Only one count was recorded for this clone. The chain couples TRBV25-1 to TRBJ2-3; D is tentatively TRBD1 or TRBD2 (6 bases each). The V gene lost 3 bases and the J gene lost 0 bases, with 10 bases spanning the gap. Germline assignment: CDR1 MGHDK and CDR2 SYGVNS. This CDR3 contains 15 residues. The DNA of the CDR3 is TGTGCCAGCAGTGACAGGGGACTCAGCACAGATACGCAGTATTTT. It translates to CASSDRGLSTDTQYF.

As to this clone: A read error likely explains this, since a far larger clone differs by one base. This chain uses TRBV7-9 with TRBJ1-1, with D possibly matching TRBD1 (5 bases). The CDR3 consists of 14 residues. The germline V gene has CDR1 SEHNR and CDR2 FQNEAQ (reference sequence). CDR3 residues: CAGSESGQGAEAFF. The DNA of the CDR3 is TGTGCCGGCAGCGAATCCGGGCAGGGCGCTGAAGCTTTCTTT.

In regard to this clone: This may be a read error, as it is one base from a much larger clone. The DNA is left out, because the CDR3 cannot be placed on it with certainty; the CDR3 is given as TCRdb lists it. This rearrangement joins TRBV4-3 to TRBJ1-2. The CDR3 is 15 residues long, ends included. Germline loops: CDR1 LGHNA, CDR2 YSLEER. This chain's CDR3 is CASSQDRGWGPGSAF.

Regarding this clone: The CDR3 ends on some other residue instead of the conserved phenylalanine or tryptophan, so this is likely a read error. The CDR3 region has the DNA TGTGCCAGCAGTCGTAGGATGGAAATATACAGGGGTTCCCCTTATGGCTACACCCTC. Its protein product is CASSRRMEIYRGSPYGYTL. The gene calls are TRBV27 and TRBJ1-2, with 7 bases fitting TRBD1. CDR3 length: 19 residues. Germline V lookup: CDR1 MNHEY, CDR2 SMNVEV (reference sequence). The ends lost 5 bases at V and 5 bases at J; junction bases unmatched: 23.

The rearrangement links TRBV19 to TRBJ2-1; 7 bases line up with TRBD1. From germline, CDR1 is LNHDA and CDR2 SQIVND (reference sequence). The CDR3 extends over 15 amino acids. V was clipped by 3 bases and J by 3 bases; unmatched bases: 5. This chain's CDR3 is CASSIGRTGYNEQFF. The CDR3, as DNA: TGTGCCAGTAGTATCGGGCGGACAGGCTACAATGAGCAGTTCTTC.

V usage is TRBV11-2 and J usage is TRBJ2-1; the match to TRBD1 covers 12 bases. The J segment lost 8 bases and the V segment lost 6 bases, leaving 8 bases of the junction unmatched. From germline, CDR1 is SGHAT and CDR2 FQNNGV. This CDR3 spans 15 amino acids. The CDR3 reads CASSPGTGGGDEQFF. Here the CDR3 DNA reads TGTGCCAGCAGTCCCGGGACAGGGGGCGGGGATGAGCAGTTCTTC.

The J gene is TRBJ2-1, the V gene TRBV6-5; no reliable D call. Germline CDR1 and CDR2: MNHEY and SVGAGI. The germline V and J ends were trimmed by 0 bases and 4 bases, with 4 bases remaining between them. There are 13 residues in the CDR3. CDR3 loop: CASSYSRYNEQFF. In nucleotides, the CDR3 is TGTGCCAGCAGTTACTCGAGGTACAATGAGCAGTTCTTC.

The rearrangement uses TRBV29-1 and TRBJ2-2; D uncertain. Germline V gene lookup returns CDR1 SQVTM and CDR2 ANQGSEA. The CDR3 sequence is 14 residues long. The ends were cut back, 3 bases at V and 6 bases at J, with 14 bases in the middle. This CDR3 reads CSVEMELPAGELFF. The DNA for the CDR3 is TGCAGCGTTGAGATGGAGCTCCCCGCCGGGGAGCTGTTTTTT.

This rearrangement joins TRBV7-8 to TRBJ2-7; TRBD2 matches at 8 bases. Looked up from germline, CDR1 is SGHVS and CDR2 is FQNEAQ. The V gene end was trimmed by 3 bases and the J gene end by 0 bases; junction bases not matched to a gene: 1. The length of the CDR3 is 14 residues. The CDR3 loop is CASSFSGASYEQYF. The CDR3 nucleotides read TGTGCCAGCAGCTTTAGCGGGGCCTCCTACGAGCAGTACTTC. Variable domain in full (rest from reference TRBV7-8 and TRBJ2-7): GAGVSQSPRYKVAKRGQDVALRCDPISGHVSLFWYQQALGQGPEFLTYFQNEAQLDKSGLPSDRFFAERPEGSVSTLKIQRTQQEDSAVYLCASSFSGASYEQYFGPGTRLTVT.

In regard to this clone: Since a much larger clone is just one base distant, this may be a read error. V usage is TRBV30 and J usage is TRBJ2-1; D perhaps matches TRBD1 (5 bases). The CDR3 runs 13 residues. Germline CDR1 and CDR2: GTSNPN and SVGIG (reference sequence). The DNA for the CDR3 is TGTGGCTGGAGTAGTCTTACCCAGGGTGAGCAGTTCTTC. Protein sequence: CGWSSLTQGEQFF.

The chain joins TRBV29-1 to TRBJ1-4; a weak D match, TRBD1 (5 bases). The germline gives CDR1 SQVTM, CDR2 ANQGSEA. The CDR3 has 14 amino acids. The germline V and J ends were trimmed by 0 bases and 5 bases, with 10 bases remaining between them. The CDR3 DNA follows: TGCAGCGTTGAAGAACGGGGCCTAAATGAAAAACTGTTTTTT. Amino acid sequence: CSVEERGLNEKLFF. Full variable domain (outside the CDR3, taken from reference TRBV29-1 and TRBJ1-4): SAVISQKPSRDICQRGTSLTIQCQVDSQVTMMFWYRQQPGQSLTLIATANQGSEATYESGFVIDKFPISRPNLTFSTLTVSNMSPEDSSIYLCSVEERGLNEKLFFGSGTQLSVL.

The sample holds many counts of this clone. A read error may explain this, as a much larger clone is one base away. As DNA, the CDR3 is TGTGCCACCAGCAGAGATAGTGCTTTAGGGGGGGCCGGGGAGCTGTTTTTT. This encodes CATSRDSALGGAGELFF. The chain is built from TRBV15 and TRBJ2-2; D may be TRBD2 (7 bases). Trimming removed 0 bases from V and 6 bases from J, with 17 bases in between. Germline V gene sequence: CDR1 LNHNV, CDR2 YYDKDF (reference sequence). The CDR3 consists of 17 residues.

This clone was seen a few times. J is TRBJ2-7 and V is TRBV27, with TRBD1 matching over 10 bases. The germline V gene encodes CDR1 MNHEY and CDR2 SMNVEV (reference sequence). The CDR3 runs 14 residues. The V gene end was trimmed by 2 bases and the J gene end by 3 bases; junction bases not matched to a gene: 1. This CDR3 is CASSLRTGGYEQYF. Written as DNA, the CDR3 is TGTGCCAGCAGTTTACGGACAGGGGGCTACGAGCAGTACTTC.